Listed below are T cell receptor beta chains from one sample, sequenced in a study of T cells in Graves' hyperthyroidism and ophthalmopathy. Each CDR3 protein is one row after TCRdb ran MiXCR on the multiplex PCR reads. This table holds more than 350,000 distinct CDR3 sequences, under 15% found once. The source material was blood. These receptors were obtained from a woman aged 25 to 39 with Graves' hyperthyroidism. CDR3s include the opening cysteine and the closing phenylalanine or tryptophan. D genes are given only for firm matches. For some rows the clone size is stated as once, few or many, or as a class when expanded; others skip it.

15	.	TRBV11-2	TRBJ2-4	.	CASSLEAGAKNIQYF	TGTGCCAGCAGCTTAGAAGCGGGAGCCAAAAACATTCAGTACTTC
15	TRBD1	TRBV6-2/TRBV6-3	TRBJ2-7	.	CASSYPGQGAYEQYF	TGTGCCAGCAGTTACCCGGGACAGGGAGCCTACGAGCAGTACTTC
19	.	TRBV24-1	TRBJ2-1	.	CATSDGLPMTGSSYNEQFF	TGTGCCACCAGTGATGGACTCCCTATGACAGGTTCCTCCTACAATGAGCAGTTCTTC
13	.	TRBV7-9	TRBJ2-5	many	CASSPGIAETQYF	TGTGCCAGCAGCCCGGGGATCGCGGAGACCCAGTACTTC
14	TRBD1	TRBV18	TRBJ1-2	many	CASSPSDRGPGYTF	TGTGCCAGCTCACCATCGGACAGGGGACCTGGCTACACCTTC
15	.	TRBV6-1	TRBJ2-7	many	CASSISWTETYEQYF	TGTGCCAGCAGCATATCTTGGACAGAAACCTACGAGCAGTACTTC
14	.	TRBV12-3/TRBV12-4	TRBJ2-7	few	CASSRLDRNHEQYF	TGTGCCAGCAGTCGACTGGACCGAAACCACGAGCAGTACTTC
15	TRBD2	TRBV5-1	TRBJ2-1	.	CASGSSGSSPDEQFF	TGCGCCAGCGGATCTAGCGGGAGCTCACCGGATGAGCAGTTCTTC
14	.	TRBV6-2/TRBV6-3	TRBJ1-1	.	CASSYSGGVTEAFF	TGTGCCAGCAGTTACTCGGGGGGTGTTACTGAAGCTTTCTTT
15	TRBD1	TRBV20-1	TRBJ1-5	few	CSARNPDRGHQPQHF	TGCAGTGCTAGAAATCCAGACAGGGGGCATCAGCCCCAGCATTTT
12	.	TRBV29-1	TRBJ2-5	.	CSATDGQETQYF	TGCAGCGCCACTGACGGCCAAGAGACCCAGTACTTC
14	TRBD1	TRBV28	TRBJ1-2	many	CASSLGDRAYGYTF	TGTGCCAGCAGTTTGGGGGACAGGGCCTATGGCTACACCTTC
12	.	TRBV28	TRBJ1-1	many	CASNGGVDEAFF	TGTGCCAGCAATGGGGGGGTAGATGAAGCTTTCTTT
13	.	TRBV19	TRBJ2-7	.	CASSMGRGYEQYF	TGTGCCAGTAGTATGGGCAGGGGCTACGAGCAGTACTTC
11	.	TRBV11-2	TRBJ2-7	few	CASSVYHEQYF	TGTGCCAGCAGCGTATACCACGAGCAGTACTTC
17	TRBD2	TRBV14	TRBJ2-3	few	CASSARTSGSSTDTQYF	TGTGCCAGCAGCGCAAGGACTAGCGGTTCTAGCACAGATACGCAGTATTTT
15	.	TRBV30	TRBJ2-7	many	CAWSVTLPGPGEQYF	TGTGCCTGGAGTGTAACGCTACCAGGACCGGGGGAGCAGTACTTC
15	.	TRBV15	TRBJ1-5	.	CATSRGVNSNQPQHF	TGTGCCACCAGCAGAGGGGTAAATAGCAATCAGCCCCAGCATTTT
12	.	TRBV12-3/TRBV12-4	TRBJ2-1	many	CASSALNNEQFF	TGTGCCAGCAGTGCGTTAAACAATGAGCAGTTCTTC
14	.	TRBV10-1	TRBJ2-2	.	CASRSTGQSGEPFF	TGCGCCAGCAGGTCGACAGGGCAAAGCGGGGAGCCGTTTTTT
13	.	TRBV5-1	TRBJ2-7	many	CASSWRMPGEQYF	TGCGCCAGCAGCTGGCGGATGCCAGGCGAGCAGTACTTC
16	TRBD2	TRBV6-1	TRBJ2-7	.	CASSLTSKYSYNEQYF	TGTGCCAGCAGCCTGACTAGCAAATACTCCTACAATGAGCAGTACTTC
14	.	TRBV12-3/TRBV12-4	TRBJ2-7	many	CASSFADRTYEQYF	TGTGCCAGCAGTTTCGCCGACAGGACCTACGAGCAGTACTTC
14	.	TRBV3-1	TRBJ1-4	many	CASSGTPKNEKLFF	TGTGCCAGCAGCGGGACGCCTAAAAATGAAAAACTGTTTTTT
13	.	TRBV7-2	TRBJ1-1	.	CASSLARATEAFF	TGTGCCAGCAGCTTAGCGAGGGCGACGGAAGCTTTCTTT
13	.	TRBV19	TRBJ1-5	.	CASSIDPDQPQHF	TGTGCCAGTAGTATAGATCCCGATCAGCCCCAGCATTTT
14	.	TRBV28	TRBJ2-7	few	CASSLLRTENEQYF	TGTGCCAGCAGCCTGCTAAGGACGGAGAACGAGCAGTACTTC
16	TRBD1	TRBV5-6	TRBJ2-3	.	CASSSWGQGIADTQYF	TGTGCCAGCAGCTCCTGGGGACAGGGTATTGCAGATACGCAGTATTTT
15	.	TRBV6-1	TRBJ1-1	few	CASTRAITANTEAFF	TGTGCCAGCACCAGAGCAATAACGGCGAACACTGAAGCTTTCTTT
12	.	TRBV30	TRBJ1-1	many	CAWSLGPTEAFF	TGTGCCTGGAGTCTCGGGCCTACTGAAGCTTTCTTT
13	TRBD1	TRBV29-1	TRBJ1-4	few	CSASFDRDEKLFF	TGCAGCGCTTCCTTCGACAGGGACGAAAAACTGTTTTTT
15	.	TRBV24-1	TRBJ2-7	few	CATSDPGRSSYEQYF	TGTGCCACCAGTGATCCAGGGAGGAGCTCCTACGAGCAGTACTTC
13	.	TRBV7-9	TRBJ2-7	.	CASSTDNGDEQYF	TGTGCCAGCAGCACAGACAACGGGGACGAGCAGTACTTC
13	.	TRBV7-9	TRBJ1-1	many	CASSLGTGNRAFF	TGTGCCAGCAGCTTAGGGACCGGGAATCGAGCTTTCTTT
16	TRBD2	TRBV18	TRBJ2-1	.	CASSPLAGEPYNEQFF	TGTGCCAGCTCACCCTTAGCGGGAGAGCCCTACAATGAGCAGTTCTTC
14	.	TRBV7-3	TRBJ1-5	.	CASSWGGSNQPQHF	TGTGCCAGCAGCTGGGGGGGTAGCAATCAGCCCCAGCATTTT
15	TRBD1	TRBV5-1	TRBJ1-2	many	CASSLGLGQGMSYTF	TGCGCCAGCAGCTTGGGGCTGGGACAGGGGATGAGCTACACCTTC
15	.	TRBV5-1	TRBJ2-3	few	CASSSPDWGTDTQYF	TGCGCCAGCAGCTCCCCCGATTGGGGCACAGATACGCAGTATTTT
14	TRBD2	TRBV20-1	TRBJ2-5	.	CSAEGLAGQGTQYF	TGCAGTGCCGAGGGACTAGCGGGACAAGGGACCCAGTACTTC
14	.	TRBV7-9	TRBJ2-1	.	CASGLANAYNEQFF	TGTGCCAGCGGCCTCGCCAACGCCTACAATGAGCAGTTCTTC
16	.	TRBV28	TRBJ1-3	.	CASSPVAPVSGNTIYF	TGTGCCAGCAGCCCGGTTGCCCCCGTCTCTGGAAACACCATATATTTT
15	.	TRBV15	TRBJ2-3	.	CATSSRQLSTDTQYF	TGTGCCACCAGCAGCAGACAGTTAAGCACAGATACGCAGTATTTT
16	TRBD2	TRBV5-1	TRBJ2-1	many	CASSLKAGGSYNEQFF	TGCGCCAGCAGCTTGAAGGCGGGAGGCTCCTACAATGAGCAGTTCTTC
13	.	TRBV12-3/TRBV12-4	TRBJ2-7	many	CASSLHLSYEQYF	TGTGCCAGCAGTCTTCATCTCTCCTACGAGCAGTACTTC
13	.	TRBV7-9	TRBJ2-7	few	CASSPEVGYEQYF	TGTGCCAGCAGCCCAGAAGTGGGCTACGAGCAGTACTTC
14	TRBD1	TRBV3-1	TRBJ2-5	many	CASSQWDSQETQYF	TGTGCCAGCAGCCAATGGGACAGCCAAGAGACCCAGTACTTC
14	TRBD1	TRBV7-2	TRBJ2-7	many	CASSPTGASHEQYF	TGTGCCAGCAGCCCGACAGGGGCGTCCCACGAGCAGTACTTC
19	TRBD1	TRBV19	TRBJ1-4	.	CASSRGQGAIIATNEKLFF	TGTGCCAGTAGCCGTGGACAGGGGGCTATCATCGCAACTAATGAAAAACTGTTTTTT